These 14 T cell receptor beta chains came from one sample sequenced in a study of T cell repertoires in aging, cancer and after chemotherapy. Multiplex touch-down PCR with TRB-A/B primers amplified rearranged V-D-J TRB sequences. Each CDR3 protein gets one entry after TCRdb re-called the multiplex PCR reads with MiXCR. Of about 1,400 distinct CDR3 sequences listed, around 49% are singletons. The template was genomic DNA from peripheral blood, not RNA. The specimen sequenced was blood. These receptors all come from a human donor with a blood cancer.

The CDR3 DNA follows: TGTGCCACCCAAGGACTAGCGGGAGGCACAGATACGCAGTATTTT. Translation gives CATQGLAGGTDTQYF. The chain carries TRBV24-1 and TRBJ2-3, with 13 bases lining up with TRBD2. This CDR3 is 15 amino acids long. After removal of 9 bases from V and 1 base from J, the junction contained 3 bases not matched to a gene. Germline CDR1 KGHDR, CDR2 SFDVKD.

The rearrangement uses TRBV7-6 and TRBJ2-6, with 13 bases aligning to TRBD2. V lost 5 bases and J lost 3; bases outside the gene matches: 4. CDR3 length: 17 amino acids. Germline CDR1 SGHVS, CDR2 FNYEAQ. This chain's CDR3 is CASSPGLAGVGANVLTF. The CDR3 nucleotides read TGTGCCAGCAGCCCCGGACTAGCGGGAGTTGGGGCCAACGTCCTGACTTTC.

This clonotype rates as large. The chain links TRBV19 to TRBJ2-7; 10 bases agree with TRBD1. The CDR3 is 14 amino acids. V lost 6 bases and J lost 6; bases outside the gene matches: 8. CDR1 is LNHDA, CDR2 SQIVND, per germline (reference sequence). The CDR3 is CASRPGTGAREQYF. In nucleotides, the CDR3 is TGTGCCAGTAGACCCGGGACAGGGGCACGCGAGCAGTACTTC. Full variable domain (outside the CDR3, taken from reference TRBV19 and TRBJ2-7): DGGITQSPKYLFRKEGQNVTLSCEQNLNHDAMYWYRQDPGQGLRLIYYSQIVNDFQKGDIAEGYSVSREKKESFPLTVTSAQKNPTAFYLCASRPGTGAREQYFGPGTRLTVT.

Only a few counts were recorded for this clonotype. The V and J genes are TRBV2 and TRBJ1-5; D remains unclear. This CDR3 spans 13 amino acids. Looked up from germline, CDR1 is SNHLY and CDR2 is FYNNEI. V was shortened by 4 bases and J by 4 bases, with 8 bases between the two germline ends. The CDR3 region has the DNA TGTGCCAGCAGTGGTGAGATAAATCAGCCCCAGCATTTT. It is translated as CASSGEINQPQHF.

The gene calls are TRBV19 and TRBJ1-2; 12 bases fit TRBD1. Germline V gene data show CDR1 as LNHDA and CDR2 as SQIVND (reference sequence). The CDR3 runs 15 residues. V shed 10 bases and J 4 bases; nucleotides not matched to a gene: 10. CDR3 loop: CATRDRGPGGYGYTF. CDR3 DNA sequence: TGTGCCACACGGGACAGGGGGCCCGGTGGCTATGGCTACACCTTC.

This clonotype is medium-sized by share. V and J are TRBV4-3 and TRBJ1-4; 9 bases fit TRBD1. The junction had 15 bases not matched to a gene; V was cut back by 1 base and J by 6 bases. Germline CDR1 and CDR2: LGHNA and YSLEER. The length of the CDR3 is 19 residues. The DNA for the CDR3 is TGCGCCAGCAGCCAAGGGCCGGGACAGGGTTTTGGGAATCATGAAAAACTGTTTTTT. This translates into CASSQGPGQGFGNHEKLFF.

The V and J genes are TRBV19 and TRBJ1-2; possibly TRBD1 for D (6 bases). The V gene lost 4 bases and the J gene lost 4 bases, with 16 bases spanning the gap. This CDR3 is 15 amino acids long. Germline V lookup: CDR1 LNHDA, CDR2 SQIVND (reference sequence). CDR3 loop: CASSTYPETGYGYTF. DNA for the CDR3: TGTGCCAGTAGTACCTATCCGGAGACAGGCTATGGCTACACCTTC. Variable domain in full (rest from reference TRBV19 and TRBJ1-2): DGGITQSPKYLFRKEGQNVTLSCEQNLNHDAMYWYRQDPGQGLRLIYYSQIVNDFQKGDIAEGYSVSREKKESFPLTVTSAQKNPTAFYLCASSTYPETGYGYTFGSGTRLTVV.

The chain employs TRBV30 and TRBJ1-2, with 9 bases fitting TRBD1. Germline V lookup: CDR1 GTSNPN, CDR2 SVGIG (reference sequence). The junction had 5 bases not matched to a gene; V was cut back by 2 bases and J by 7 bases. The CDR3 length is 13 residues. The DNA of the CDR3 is TGTGCCTGGAGTCAACAGGGGGCAGGTGGCTACACCTTC. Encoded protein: CAWSQQGAGGYTF. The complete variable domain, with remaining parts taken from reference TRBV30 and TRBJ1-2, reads SQTIHQWPATLVQPVGSPLSLECTVEGTSNPNLYWYRQAAGRGLQLLFYSVGIGQISSEVPQNLSASRPQDRQFILSSKKLLLSDSGFYLCAWSQQGAGGYTFGSGTRLTVV.

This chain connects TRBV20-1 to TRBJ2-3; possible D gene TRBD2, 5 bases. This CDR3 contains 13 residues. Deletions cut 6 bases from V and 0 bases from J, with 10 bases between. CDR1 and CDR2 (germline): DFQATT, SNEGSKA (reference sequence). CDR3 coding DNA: TGCAGTGCCGTCCCGGGGAGCACAGATACGCAGTATTTT. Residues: CSAVPGSTDTQYF.

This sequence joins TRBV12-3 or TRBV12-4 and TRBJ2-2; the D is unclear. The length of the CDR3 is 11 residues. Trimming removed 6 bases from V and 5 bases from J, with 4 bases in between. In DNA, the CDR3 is TGTGCCAGCAGGGGGACCGGGGAGCTGTTTTTT. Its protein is CASRGTGELFF.

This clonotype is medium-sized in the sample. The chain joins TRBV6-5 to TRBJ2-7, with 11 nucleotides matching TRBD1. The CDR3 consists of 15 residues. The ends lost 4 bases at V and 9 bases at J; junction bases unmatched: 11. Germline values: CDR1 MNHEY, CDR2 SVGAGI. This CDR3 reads CASSSDRGRWSWQYF. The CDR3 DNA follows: TGTGCCAGCAGTTCGGACAGGGGGCGTTGGAGTTGGCAGTACTTC.

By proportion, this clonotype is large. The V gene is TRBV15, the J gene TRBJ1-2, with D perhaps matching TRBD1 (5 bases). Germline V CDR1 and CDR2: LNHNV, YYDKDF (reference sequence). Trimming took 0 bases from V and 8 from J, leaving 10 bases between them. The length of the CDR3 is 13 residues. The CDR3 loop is CATSRDNRDGYTF. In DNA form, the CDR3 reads TGTGCCACCAGCAGAGATAATCGGGACGGCTACACCTTC. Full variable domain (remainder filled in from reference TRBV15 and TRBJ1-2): DAMVIQNPRYQVTQFGKPVTLSCSQTLNHNVMYWYQQKSSQAPKLLFHYYDKDFNNEADTPDNFQSRRPNTSFCFLDIRSPGLGDTAMYLCATSRDNRDGYTFGSGTRLTVV.

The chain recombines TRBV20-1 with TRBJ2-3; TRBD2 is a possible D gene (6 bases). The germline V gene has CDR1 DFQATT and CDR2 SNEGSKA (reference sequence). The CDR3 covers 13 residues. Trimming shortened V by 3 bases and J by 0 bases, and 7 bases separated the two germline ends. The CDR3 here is CSASGGSTDTQYF. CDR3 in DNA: TGCAGTGCTAGCGGGGGTAGCACAGATACGCAGTATTTT.

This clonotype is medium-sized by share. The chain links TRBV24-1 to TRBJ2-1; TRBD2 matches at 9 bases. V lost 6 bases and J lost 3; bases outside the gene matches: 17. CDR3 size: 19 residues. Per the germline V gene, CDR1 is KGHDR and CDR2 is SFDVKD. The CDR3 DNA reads TGTGCCACCAGTCATAACAGGGTCTCCCTAGCGGGGCTCTACAATGAGCAGTTCTTC. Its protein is CATSHNRVSLAGLYNEQFF.